The rows below give T cell receptor beta chains drawn from one sample of a study of cytomegalovirus exposure and HLA in healthy donors. TCRdb keeps only in-frame clones here, not all; method: immunoSEQ multiplex PCR. The top ten hold approximately 4% of the sample, which has about 130,000 clones, roughly 80% seen once. The sample taken for sequencing was PBMCs. All receptors come from a middle-aged woman in good health and CMV-seronegative. CDR3s include the opening cysteine and the closing phenylalanine or tryptophan. The D gene is left open where the match is weak. Size tells how often a clone was seen (once, few, many) or the class of an expanded clone, and some rows leave it out.

d_gene	j_gene	v_gene	abundance	CDR3aa	CDR3nt
NA	TRBJ2-1	TRBV7-6	NA	CASSSPDRPGVYNEQFF	TGTGCCAGCAGCTCCCCCGATCGGCCGGGGGTTTACAATGAGCAGTTCTTC
TRBD2	TRBJ2-3	TRBV11-2	NA	CASSLAGRLAGGDTQYF	TGTGCCAGCAGCTTAGCTGGGAGACTAGCGGGGGGGGATACGCAGTATTTT
NA	TRBJ2-7	TRBV7-6	NA	CASSLGWQSYEQYF	TGTGCCAGCAGCTTAGGTTGGCAATCCTACGAGCAGTACTTC
NA	TRBJ2-1	TRBV9	NA	CASSVAASSYNEQFF	TGTGCCAGCAGCGTAGCAGCGAGCTCCTACAATGAGCAGTTCTTC
NA	TRBJ1-1	TRBV7-2	NA	CASSLDAGGNTEAFF	TGTGCCAGCAGCTTAGACGCCGGCGGGAACACTGAAGCTTTCTTT
NA	TRBJ2-7	TRBV15	NA	CATSSETLLTVPPYEQYF	TGTGCCACCAGCTCAGAGACCCTCTTGACAGTCCCCCCCTACGAGCAGTACTTC
NA	TRBJ2-1	TRBV7-3	once	CASSLTPGEYNEQFF	TGTGCCAGCAGCTTAACCCCGGGGGAGTACAATGAGCAGTTCTTC
NA	TRBJ1-2	TRBV19	NA	CASTTGRGNYGYTF	TGTGCCAGTACCACAGGGAGAGGTAACTATGGCTACACCTTC
TRBD1	TRBJ2-7	TRBV5-5	few	CASTAAVRTGLSYEQYF	TGTGCCAGCACCGCGGCCGTGAGGACAGGGCTCTCCTACGAGCAGTACTTC
NA	TRBJ2-1	TRBV19	NA	CASSLNEQFF	TGTGCCAGTAGTCTCAATGAGCAGTTCTTC
NA	TRBJ2-7	TRBV21-1	NA	CASLTGTVSYEQYF	TGTGCCAGCTTAACCGGGACAGTCTCCTACGAGCAGTACTTC
TRBD2	TRBJ2-5	TRBV27	NA	CASSLSEISGRVETQYF	TGTGCCAGCAGTTTATCGGAAATTAGCGGGAGAGTGGAGACCCAGTACTTC
NA	TRBJ1-4	TRBV4-1	NA	CASSQEYKGGGEKLFF	TGCGCCAGCAGCCAAGAATATAAGGGAGGGGGAGAAAAACTGTTTTTT
NA	TRBJ1-1	TRBV7-9	NA	CASTPQGQKAFF	TGTGCCAGCACCCCCCAGGGACAAAAAGCTTTCTTT
TRBD2	TRBJ2-2	TRBV14	NA	CASSRLAGLNTGELFF	TGTGCCAGCAGCCGACTAGCGGGTCTAAACACCGGGGAGCTGTTTTTT
NA	TRBJ2-3	TRBV4-1	NA	CASSWGLRTDTQYF	TGCGCCAGCAGCTGGGGACTTCGCACAGATACGCAGTATTTT
TRBD1	TRBJ1-1	TRBV6-5	few	CASSPGTGLNTEAFF	TGTGCCAGCAGTCCGGGGACAGGGCTTAACACTGAAGCTTTCTTT
TRBD1	TRBJ2-3	TRBV5-8	NA	CASSFRTGRDTQYF	TGTGCCAGCAGCTTTAGGACAGGGAGAGATACGCAGTATTTT
NA	TRBJ2-5	TRBV5-1	NA	CASSLEWGEETQYF	TGCGCCAGCAGCCTGGAATGGGGGGAAGAGACCCAGTACTTC
TRBD1	TRBJ1-2	TRBV27	NA	CATGTGGVYTF	TGTGCCACCGGGACAGGGGGCGTCTACACCTTC
NA	TRBJ2-5	TRBV15	NA	CATSRVPARETQYF	TGTGCCACCAGCAGAGTGCCGGCGAGGGAGACCCAGTACTTC
NA	TRBJ1-1	TRBV5-1	NA	CASSSVMNTEAFF	TGCGCCAGCAGCTCAGTTATGAACACTGAAGCTTTCTTT
TRBD1	TRBJ1-6	TRBV27	NA	CASSLVRGIQSPLHF	TGTGCCAGCAGTTTAGTCAGGGGGATTCAATCACCCCTCCACTTT
TRBD1	TRBJ1-4	TRBV4-1	few	CASSRMGQGIPTNEKLFF	TGCGCCAGCAGCCGAATGGGACAGGGGATACCAACTAATGAAAAACTGTTTTTT
TRBD2	TRBJ2-5	TRBV28	NA	CASSRGTSGETQYF	TGTGCCAGCAGCCGGGGCACTAGCGGGGAGACCCAGTACTTC
TRBD2	TRBJ2-1	TRBV18	NA	CASSPGSSGNNEQFF	TGTGCCAGCTCACCCGGTTCTAGCGGGAACAATGAGCAGTTCTTC
NA	TRBJ2-5	TRBV7-8	NA	CASSLNNQGQETQYF	TGTGCCAGCAGCTTAAACAACCAGGGCCAAGAGACCCAGTACTTC
TRBD2	TRBJ2-1	TRBV7-2	NA	CASSLATSGNEQFF	TGTGCCAGCAGCTTAGCTACTAGCGGCAATGAGCAGTTCTTC
TRBD1	TRBJ2-7	TRBV18	few	CASSLTSGTGTYEQYF	TGTGCCAGCTCACTCACATCCGGGACAGGGACCTACGAGCAGTACTTC
NA	TRBJ1-1	TRBV9	few	CASSGQWEMNTEAFF	TGTGCCAGCAGCGGTCAATGGGAGATGAACACTGAAGCTTTCTTT
NA	TRBJ2-7	TRBV6-1	NA	CASKDSPYEQYF	TGTGCCAGCAAAGACAGCCCCTACGAGCAGTACTTC
NA	TRBJ2-5	TRBV2	once	CASSESRETQYF	TGTGCCAGCAGTGAATCGCGGGAGACCCAGTACTTC
NA	TRBJ1-5	TRBV5-1	few	CASSLDRDQPQHF	TGCGCCAGCAGCTTGGATCGGGATCAGCCCCAGCATTTT
NA	TRBJ1-3	TRBV5-1	once	CASSEQAYSGNTIYF	TGCGCCAGCAGTGAACAGGCCTACTCTGGAAACACCATATATTTT
NA	TRBJ1-2	TRBV7-9	once	CSSSFLTGGANF	TGTTCCAGCAGCTTTCTAACGGGGGGGGCGAACTTC
NA	TRBJ1-5	TRBV6-6	NA	CASSRDSGGNQPQHF	TGTGCCAGCAGTAGGGACTCGGGGGGCAATCAGCCCCAGCATTTT
NA	TRBJ1-6	TRBV5-1	few	CASRRDFNSPLHF	TGCGCCAGCAGACGGGACTTTAATTCACCCCTCCACTTT
TRBD1	TRBJ1-1	TRBV5-1	few	CASSLGLALDRGNTEAFF	TGCGCCAGCAGCTTGGGGCTAGCTCTTGACAGGGGGAACACTGAAGCTTTCTTT
TRBD1	TRBJ1-2	TRBV15	NA	CATSRGQAYGYTF	TGTGCCACCAGCAGGGGACAGGCCTATGGCTACACCTTC
TRBD1	TRBJ1-3	TRBV4-3	NA	CASSQVAPGTAGNTIYF	TGCGCCAGCAGCCAAGTTGCGCCCGGGACAGCAGGAAACACCATATATTTT